Detailed here is one TCR beta chain. Its antigen is undetermined. Assay: immunoSEQ multiplex PCR; the TCRdb copy retains only in-frame clones and omits some. The sample includes about 20,000 clones, 75% to 90% of them seen just once. Stated time point: cycle 4 day 1 (C4D1), after 6 weeks of nivolumab. Brentuximab vedotin exposure varied, and every patient relapsed after autologous stem cell transplantation. Magnetic negative selection was used to purify CD8+ T cells from thawed PBMCs. This entry belongs to a study of PD-1 blockade in classical Hodgkin lymphoma. Study-wide background: Patients received nivolumab 3 mg/kg intravenously every 2 weeks.

Study-wide findings and caveats: Complete responders' baseline diversity resembled that of newly diagnosed patients. Some patients began nivolumab under 1 year after ASCT. These patients were excluded from later analyses.

This receptor was obtained from a human donor with classical Hodgkin lymphoma. This specimen consisted of CD8+ T cells from blood, obtained before the fourth cycle of nivolumab.

CDR3 loop: CASSGFSPQPQHF. The CDR3 region has the DNA TGTGCCAGCAGTGGATTCAGTCCTCAGCCCCAGCATTTT. This sequence joins TRBV6-1 and TRBJ1-5; D ambiguous. V lost 4 bases, J lost 6 bases, and 10 bases lay in between. This CDR3 has 13 amino acids. Germline CDR1 is MNHNS and CDR2 is SASEGT.